This TCR beta chain was identified during a study of cytomegalovirus exposure and HLA in healthy donors. A word on this clone: Its matching antigen is unknown.

Germline CDR1 is MGHRA and CDR2 is YSYEKL. This CDR3 contains 15 residues. The germline V and J ends were trimmed by 6 bases and 0 bases, with 12 bases remaining between them. Generated by immunoSEQ multiplex PCR, the TCRdb table keeps only in-frame clones and is missing some. Of 110,000 to 150,000 clones in the sample, roughly nine tenths were seen once. Study results and caveats: Cytomegalovirus-associated status was assigned to about 180 TCR beta chains. Testing in vitro showed a few CMV-associated chains specific for CMV antigens. Within the 120 or so validation repertoires, first-cohort TCR clusters tended to co-occur, according to a later analysis.

Sequenced material: PBMCs. The receptor was isolated from a man in his late teens or twenties in good health and CMV-seronegative. This chain joins TRBV4-1 and TRBJ2-1; D unresolved. CDR3 residues: CASSTIPSSYNEQFF. CDR3 nucleotides: TGCGCCAGCAGTACTATTCCGAGCTCCTACAATGAGCAGTTCTTC.